The 14 T cell receptor beta chains below all came from one sample that was sequenced in a study of technical replicates of blood from a few donors. Produced via immunoSEQ multiplex PCR; TCRdb's table is partial and in-frame only. The sample records roughly 100,000 clones, under 97% being singletons. The sample taken for sequencing was T cells isolated from PBMCs. These receptors came from a human donor in good health.

V and J are TRBV18 and TRBJ2-1; D may be TRBD2 (6 bases). V was cut by 3 bases and J by 3 bases, with 12 bases left in between. CDR3 size: 15 residues. Per germline, CDR1 KGHSH and CDR2 LQKENI. CDR3 nucleotides: TGTGCCAGCTCACCGGACGGGAGTCTCTACAATGAGCAGTTCTTC. Translated: CASSPDGSLYNEQFF. Full variable domain (outside the CDR3, taken from reference TRBV18 and TRBJ2-1): NAGVMQNPRHLVRRRGQEARLRCSPMKGHSHVYWYRQLPEEGLKFMVYLQKENIIDESGMPKERFSAEFPKEGPSILRIQQVVRGDSAAYFCASSPDGSLYNEQFFGPGTRLTVL.

The CDR3 loop is CASSPGQGFYGYTF. Here the CDR3 DNA reads TGTGCCAGCAGTCCGGGACAGGGTTTTTATGGCTACACCTTC. The chain couples TRBV5-4 to TRBJ1-2, with 9 bases lining up with TRBD1. V shed 5 bases and J 5 bases; nucleotides not matched to a gene: 7. CDR3 length: 14 amino acids. Germline V gene data show CDR1 as SGHNT and CDR2 as YYREEE (reference sequence).

The rearrangement joins TRBV10-3 to TRBJ2-4; 14 positions agree with TRBD2. Germline CDR1 and CDR2: ENHRY and SYGVKD. V lost 5 bases and J lost 8; bases outside the gene matches: 8. The CDR3 length is 16 residues. The CDR3 spells CAISLGLAGAGYIQYF. CDR3 coding DNA: TGTGCCATCAGTTTGGGACTAGCGGGGGCCGGGTACATTCAGTACTTC.

This chain uses TRBV6-1 with TRBJ2-3; 7 nucleotides align to TRBD1. The germline V gene encodes CDR1 MNHNS and CDR2 SASEGT. There are 14 residues in the CDR3. V gave up 7 bases and J gave up 0 bases; unmatched junction bases: 4. The CDR3 reads CASTVGQSTDTQYF. In nucleotides, the CDR3 is TGTGCCAGCACGGTGGGACAGAGCACAGATACGCAGTATTTT.

DNA for the CDR3: TGTGCCAGCAGTTACTCGGCGACCCGGAGCTATGGCTACACCTTC. Its translation is CASSYSATRSYGYTF. The V gene is TRBV6-5, the J gene TRBJ1-2; no firm D call. Trimming cost V 0 bases and J 4 bases, with 12 bases left between them. Germline V gene sequence: CDR1 MNHEY, CDR2 SVGAGI. CDR3 length: 15 amino acids.

The V call is TRBV19, the J call TRBJ1-4, with D unresolved. This CDR3 contains 14 residues. Per germline, CDR1 LNHDA and CDR2 SQIVND (reference sequence). The germline V and J ends were trimmed by 4 bases and 0 bases, with 6 bases remaining between them. CDR3 bases: TGTGCCAGTAGTACCGGGACAACTAATGAAAAACTGTTTTTT. Its translation: CASSTGTTNEKLFF.

The chain combines TRBV5-4 with TRBJ1-4; D might be TRBD1 (6 bases). V lost 1 base and J lost 8, with 12 bases in between. In germline, CDR1 is SGHNT, CDR2 YYREEE (reference sequence). This CDR3 is built from 14 residues. CDR3 coding DNA: TGTGCCAGCAGCTTGCGGGCAGGGGACGAAAAACTGTTTTTT. Its translation: CASSLRAGDEKLFF.

The chain carries TRBV4-1 and TRBJ2-3; 7 bases align to TRBD2. V shed 4 bases, J shed 2 bases, and the junction held 6 bases outside the gene matches. The germline V gene has CDR1 MGHRA and CDR2 YSYEKL. The CDR3 has 15 residues. CDR3 nucleotides: TGCGCCAGCAGCCCCGGGGGGTCTCACACAGATACGCAGTATTTT. It codes for CASSPGGSHTDTQYF.

This sequence joins TRBV5-1 and TRBJ2-1; maybe TRBD2 (6 bases). CDR3 length equals 18 residues. V shed 2 bases and J shed 0 bases, with 18 bases lying between them. Per the germline V gene, CDR1 is SGHRS and CDR2 is YFSETQ. The CDR3 reads CASSFLIPDGGSYNEQFF. The CDR3 DNA is TGCGCCAGCAGCTTTCTAATACCGGACGGGGGCTCCTACAATGAGCAGTTCTTC.

The gene calls are TRBV4-1 and TRBJ1-1; the D gene is possibly TRBD1 (5 bases). Per germline, CDR1 MGHRA and CDR2 YSYEKL. CDR3 size: 14 residues. The V gene lost 3 bases and the J gene lost 5 bases, with 13 bases spanning the gap. As DNA, the CDR3 is TGCGCCAGCAGCCATCGTCAGGGTCCGACTGAAGCTTTCTTT. This gives the protein CASSHRQGPTEAFF.

The rearrangement links TRBV6-6 to TRBJ2-7; 7 bases agree with TRBD2. The J segment lost 4 bases and the V segment lost 6 bases, leaving 15 bases of the junction unmatched. The germline CDR1 and CDR2 sequences are MNHNY and SVGAGI (reference sequence). The CDR3 extends over 16 amino acids. CDR3 protein: CASRSFQRDREYEQYF. The CDR3 DNA is TGTGCCAGCAGGTCGTTTCAGCGGGATAGAGAGTACGAGCAGTACTTC.

The V gene is TRBV5-1, the J gene TRBJ2-7; 8 nucleotides agree with TRBD1. J gave up 1 base and V 2 bases, and 2 bases lay outside the gene matches. CDR3 length equals 14 residues. Germline CDR1 reads SGHRS; CDR2 reads YFSETQ. The CDR3 is CASSFGDRSYEQYF. In DNA form, the CDR3 reads TGCGCCAGCAGCTTTGGGGACAGGTCCTACGAGCAGTACTTC.

This chain links TRBV6-5 with TRBJ2-3; 8 bases map to TRBD2. The germline CDR1 and CDR2 sequences are MNHEY and SVGAGI. The CDR3 contains 15 residues. V lost 6 bases to trimming and J lost 1 base; unmatched junction nucleotides: 6. The DNA for the CDR3 is TGTGCCAGCAGCGTTGGACTAGCAGGCACAGATACGCAGTATTTT. As protein: CASSVGLAGTDTQYF.

The chain employs TRBV9 and TRBJ1-6; possibly TRBD1 for D (5 bases). The V gene lost 4 bases and the J gene lost 3 bases, with 14 bases spanning the gap. CDR3 length: 16 residues. Germline CDR1 and CDR2: SGDLS and YYNGEE. As DNA, the CDR3 is TGTGCCAGCAGCCGTGAGGCAGGGATCTATAATTCACCCCTCCACTTT. Translated, it gives CASSREAGIYNSPLHF.